These T cell receptor beta chains were read from a single sample in a study of blood T cell repertoires in COVID-19. Using immunoSEQ multiplex PCR, the repertoire was profiled, and TCRdb retains in-frame clones only, with some absent. The sample yields about 290,000 clones, about nine tenths seen once. Sequenced input: PBMCs or T cells enriched from blood (not recorded which). Receptors were obtained from a woman between 40 and 55 years old who had recovered from COVID-19. CDR3s include the opening cysteine and the closing phenylalanine or tryptophan. D genes are given only for firm matches. For some rows the clone size is stated as once, few or many, or as a class when expanded; others skip it.

clone size: NA
J gene: TRBJ1-2
D gene: NA
V gene: TRBV9
CDR3 length: 16
CDR3 protein: CASSSGGARRGYGYTF
CDR3 DNA: TGTGCCAGCAGCTCTGGGGGGGCTCGGCGGGGCTATGGCTACACCTTC

clone size: NA
J gene: TRBJ2-7
D gene: TRBD2
V gene: TRBV27
CDR3 length: 16
CDR3 protein: CASSLSSFGGAVEQYF
CDR3 DNA: TGTGCCAGCAGTTTATCCTCCTTCGGGGGGGCCGTCGAGCAGTACTTC

clone size: NA
J gene: TRBJ2-3
D gene: TRBD2
V gene: TRBV30
CDR3 length: 15
CDR3 protein: CAWRAGRFGTDTQYF
CDR3 DNA: TGTGCCTGGAGAGCCGGGAGGTTCGGCACAGATACGCAGTATTTT

clone size: few
J gene: TRBJ2-2
D gene: NA
V gene: TRBV7-3
CDR3 length: 13
CDR3 protein: CASSLKTEGELFF
CDR3 DNA: TGTGCCAGCAGCTTAAAGACAGAAGGGGAGCTGTTTTTT

clone size: NA
J gene: TRBJ2-2
D gene: TRBD2
V gene: TRBV7-9
CDR3 length: 16
CDR3 protein: CASSSLRGDNTGELFF
CDR3 DNA: TGTGCCAGCAGCTCGCTACGGGGGGATAACACCGGGGAGCTGTTTTTT

clone size: NA
J gene: TRBJ1-2
D gene: NA
V gene: TRBV30
CDR3 length: 13
CDR3 protein: CAWSPTGRNGYTF
CDR3 DNA: TGTGCCTGGAGTCCCACGGGAAGAAATGGCTACACCTTC

clone size: NA
J gene: TRBJ1-2
D gene: TRBD1
V gene: TRBV6-1
CDR3 length: 14
CDR3 protein: CASSEETGVSGYTF
CDR3 DNA: TGTGCCAGCAGTGAAGAGACAGGGGTTTCCGGCTACACCTTC

clone size: NA
J gene: TRBJ2-1
D gene: NA
V gene: TRBV6-5
CDR3 length: 14
CDR3 protein: CASRDSLFYNEQFF
CDR3 DNA: TGTGCCAGCAGGGACAGTCTGTTCTACAATGAGCAGTTCTTC

clone size: NA
J gene: TRBJ1-1
D gene: NA
V gene: TRBV5-1
CDR3 length: 14
CDR3 protein: CASSFTLGDTEAFF
CDR3 DNA: TGCGCCAGCAGCTTCACATTAGGGGACACTGAAGCTTTCTTT

clone size: once
J gene: TRBJ1-3
D gene: NA
V gene: TRBV3-1/TRBV3-2
CDR3 length: 13
CDR3 protein: CASSQVVGNTIYF
CDR3 DNA: TGTGCCAGCAGCCAAGTGGTCGGGAACACCATATATTTT

clone size: NA
J gene: TRBJ2-5
D gene: TRBD2
V gene: TRBV4-1
CDR3 length: 14
CDR3 protein: CASSQGLRERTQYF
CDR3 DNA: TGCGCCAGCAGCCAAGGGTTGCGGGAGAGGACCCAGTACTTC

clone size: NA
J gene: TRBJ1-1
D gene: NA
V gene: TRBV29-1
CDR3 length: 14
CDR3 protein: CSVEARQVNTEAFF
CDR3 DNA: TGCAGCGTTGAAGCTAGACAGGTCAACACTGAAGCTTTCTTT

clone size: NA
J gene: TRBJ2-1
D gene: NA
V gene: TRBV19
CDR3 length: 14
CDR3 protein: CASSPRLGGSEQFF
CDR3 DNA: TGTGCCAGTAGTCCGAGACTAGGAGGGAGTGAGCAGTTCTTC

clone size: NA
J gene: TRBJ1-2
D gene: NA
V gene: TRBV28
CDR3 length: 12
CDR3 protein: CASSFRSYGYTF
CDR3 DNA: TGTGCCAGCAGTTTTCGCAGCTATGGCTACACCTTC

clone size: NA
J gene: TRBJ1-1
D gene: TRBD1
V gene: TRBV5-1
CDR3 length: 16
CDR3 protein: CASRRMTGLGNTEAFF
CDR3 DNA: TGCGCCAGCAGGCGCATGACAGGGCTGGGAAACACTGAAGCTTTCTTT

clone size: NA
J gene: TRBJ2-7
D gene: NA
V gene: TRBV18
CDR3 length: 13
CDR3 protein: CASSRGINYEQYF
CDR3 DNA: TGTGCCAGCTCACGTGGCATAAACTACGAGCAGTACTTC

clone size: NA
J gene: TRBJ1-1
D gene: NA
V gene: TRBV7-3
CDR3 length: 16
CDR3 protein: CASSLTRVQSNTEAFF
CDR3 DNA: TGTGCCAGCAGCTTAACCAGGGTACAGTCGAACACTGAAGCTTTCTTT

clone size: NA
J gene: TRBJ2-5
D gene: TRBD1
V gene: TRBV7-6
CDR3 length: 14
CDR3 protein: CASSLGTGVETQYF
CDR3 DNA: TGTGCCAGCAGCTTAGGAACAGGGGTAGAGACCCAGTACTTC

clone size: NA
J gene: TRBJ2-1
D gene: TRBD2
V gene: TRBV6-2/TRBV6-3
CDR3 length: 17
CDR3 protein: CASSRRTSGTTWNEQFF
CDR3 DNA: TGTGCCAGCAGCCGACGGACTAGCGGGACTACGTGGAATGAGCAGTTCTTC

clone size: NA
J gene: TRBJ2-4
D gene: TRBD1
V gene: TRBV7-2
CDR3 length: 16
CDR3 protein: CASSLVGTGVGNIQYF
CDR3 DNA: TGTGCCAGCAGCTTAGTGGGGACAGGGGTGGGAAACATTCAGTACTTC

clone size: few
J gene: TRBJ1-2
D gene: TRBD1
V gene: TRBV15
CDR3 length: 16
CDR3 protein: CATSRGKGQRNYGYTF
CDR3 DNA: TGTGCCACCAGCAGAGGAAAGGGACAGCGCAACTATGGCTACACCTTC

clone size: few
J gene: TRBJ2-1
D gene: TRBD2
V gene: TRBV4-1
CDR3 length: 17
CDR3 protein: CASSQLGIAGGLNEQFF
CDR3 DNA: TGCGCCAGCAGCCAATTGGGGATAGCGGGAGGGCTCAATGAGCAGTTCTTC

clone size: NA
J gene: TRBJ1-6
D gene: NA
V gene: TRBV2
CDR3 length: 11
CDR3 protein: CASGSLPPLHF
CDR3 DNA: TGTGCCAGCGGCTCCCTGCCACCCCTCCACTTT

clone size: NA
J gene: TRBJ2-1
D gene: TRBD2
V gene: TRBV7-2
CDR3 length: 15
CDR3 protein: CASSAELAGYNEQFF
CDR3 DNA: TGTGCCAGCAGCGCGGAACTAGCGGGTTACAATGAGCAGTTCTTC

clone size: NA
J gene: TRBJ2-7
D gene: TRBD1
V gene: TRBV19
CDR3 length: 14
CDR3 protein: CASESGQGVGEQYF
CDR3 DNA: TGTGCCAGCGAATCGGGACAGGGCGTAGGGGAGCAGTACTTC

clone size: NA
J gene: TRBJ2-7
D gene: TRBD2
V gene: TRBV9
CDR3 length: 19
CDR3 protein: CASSPTSGRSWDSVYEQYF
CDR3 DNA: TGTGCCAGCAGCCCGACTAGCGGGAGGTCTTGGGATAGCGTGTACGAGCAGTACTTC

clone size: NA
J gene: TRBJ1-6
D gene: TRBD1
V gene: TRBV11-2
CDR3 length: 17
CDR3 protein: CASRSPWSGTAHSPLHF
CDR3 DNA: TGTGCCAGCAGGTCCCCATGGTCCGGGACAGCCCATTCACCCCTCCACTTT

clone size: NA
J gene: TRBJ2-1
D gene: TRBD2
V gene: TRBV24-1
CDR3 length: 14
CDR3 protein: CATGDERGSQGQFF
CDR3 DNA: TGTGCCACCGGAGATGAGCGGGGCAGTCAGGGGCAGTTCTTC

clone size: few
J gene: TRBJ1-5
D gene: NA
V gene: TRBV6-5
CDR3 length: 15
CDR3 protein: CASRDSEFSNQPQHF
CDR3 DNA: TGTGCCAGCAGAGACTCGGAGTTTAGCAATCAGCCCCAGCATTTT

clone size: NA
J gene: TRBJ2-3
D gene: TRBD2
V gene: TRBV6-6
CDR3 length: 15
CDR3 protein: CASSYRAGGTDTQYF
CDR3 DNA: TGTGCCAGCAGTTATAGGGCGGGGGGCACAGATACGCAGTATTTT

clone size: NA
J gene: TRBJ1-2
D gene: TRBD1
V gene: TRBV19
CDR3 length: 17
CDR3 protein: CASSRRGQGAPNYGYTF
CDR3 DNA: TGTGCCAGTAGCCGAAGGGGACAGGGGGCTCCGAACTATGGCTACACCTTC

clone size: NA
J gene: TRBJ1-1
D gene: NA
V gene: TRBV29-1
CDR3 length: 13
CDR3 protein: CSVGHRMNTEAFF
CDR3 DNA: TGCAGCGTTGGGCACAGGATGAACACTGAAGCTTTCTTT

clone size: NA
J gene: TRBJ1-2
D gene: TRBD1
V gene: TRBV10-2
CDR3 length: 17
CDR3 protein: CASSETHGQVVSGGYTF
CDR3 DNA: TGCGCCAGCAGTGAGACCCACGGACAGGTTGTATCGGGTGGCTACACCTTC

clone size: NA
J gene: TRBJ2-1
D gene: NA
V gene: TRBV11-2
CDR3 length: 14
CDR3 protein: CASSLLANVPGEFF
CDR3 DNA: TGTGCCAGCAGCTTACTAGCGAACGTCCCGGGTGAGTTCTTC

clone size: once
J gene: TRBJ1-6
D gene: NA
V gene: TRBV7-2
CDR3 length: 14
CDR3 protein: CASSQQPRDSPLHF
CDR3 DNA: TGTGCCAGCAGCCAGCAACCTCGGGATTCACCCCTCCACTTT

clone size: once
J gene: TRBJ2-1
D gene: NA
V gene: TRBV6-4
CDR3 length: 13
CDR3 protein: CASSDTPEEEQFF
CDR3 DNA: TGTGCCAGCAGTGACACCCCCGAGGAGGAGCAGTTCTTC

clone size: NA
J gene: TRBJ1-3
D gene: NA
V gene: TRBV7-9
CDR3 length: 14
CDR3 protein: CASSLATSGNTIYF
CDR3 DNA: TGTGCCAGCAGCTTAGCTACAAGTGGAAACACCATATATTTT

clone size: NA
J gene: TRBJ1-2
D gene: NA
V gene: TRBV9
CDR3 length: 15
CDR3 protein: CASSVDPTGSSGDTF
CDR3 DNA: TGTGCCAGCAGCGTCGACCCTACCGGGTCCTCGGGAGACACCTTC

clone size: NA
J gene: TRBJ2-1
D gene: TRBD2
V gene: TRBV6-5
CDR3 length: 15
CDR3 protein: CASSYSPGTSTEQFF
CDR3 DNA: TGTGCCAGCAGTTACTCACCCGGGACTAGCACTGAGCAGTTCTTC

clone size: NA
J gene: TRBJ2-3
D gene: NA
V gene: TRBV6-1
CDR3 length: 16
CDR3 protein: CASSDRTVTSTDTQYF
CDR3 DNA: TGTGCCAGCAGTGATAGGACAGTGACAAGCACAGATACGCAGTATTTT

clone size: NA
J gene: TRBJ1-6
D gene: NA
V gene: TRBV30
CDR3 length: 15
CDR3 protein: CAWTYLGAYNSPLHF
CDR3 DNA: TGTGCCTGGACCTACCTGGGCGCGTATAATTCACCCCTCCACTTT

clone size: NA
J gene: TRBJ1-1
D gene: NA
V gene: TRBV5-8
CDR3 length: 14
CDR3 protein: CASSLLDGDTEAFF
CDR3 DNA: TGTGCCAGCAGCCTTCTTGACGGGGACACTGAAGCTTTCTTT

clone size: NA
J gene: TRBJ2-5
D gene: TRBD1
V gene: TRBV6-5
CDR3 length: 14
CDR3 protein: CASTRTGSQETQYF
CDR3 DNA: TGTGCCAGCACCAGGACAGGTTCACAAGAGACCCAGTACTTC

clone size: NA
J gene: TRBJ2-3
D gene: NA
V gene: TRBV10-1
CDR3 length: 19
CDR3 protein: CASSEPTGSGRAAGDTQYF
CDR3 DNA: TGCGCCAGCAGTGAGCCGACCGGGTCCGGGCGAGCGGCGGGAGATACGCAGTATTTT

clone size: NA
J gene: TRBJ1-5
D gene: NA
V gene: TRBV4-2
CDR3 length: 14
CDR3 protein: CASSQGRENQPQHF
CDR3 DNA: TGTGCCAGCAGCCAAGGTCGGGAGAATCAGCCCCAGCATTTT